This TCR beta chain was retrieved from a study of blood T cell repertoires in COVID-19. Looking at the study overall: Sites in the United States, Italy and Spain provided acute and convalescent COVID-19 samples. From T cells, B-cell-depleted T cells, or PBMCs came the material, which was cDNA or gDNA.

CDR1 KGHSH and CDR2 LQKENI come from the germline V gene. V was shortened by 3 bases and J by 6 bases, with 11 bases between the two germline ends. The CDR3 is 13 amino acids. Under the authors' procedure: Scientists estimated how many nucleated cells there were by amplifying reference gene primers. Here immunoSEQ multiplex PCR was the method, and the copy in TCRdb shows in-frame clones only, minus some. V and J calls and clone size come straight from that table; D and trimming were deduced from the DNA. Here the sample spans about 43,000 clones, almost 85% being singletons. Sequencing was carried out using peripheral blood. The chain carries TRBV18 and TRBJ1-1; D possibly corresponds to TRBD1 (6 bases). The sequence was collected from a woman aged 55-69 years with acute or convalescent COVID-19. The CDR3 here is CASSPTGLAEAFF. CDR3 nucleotides: TGTGCCAGCTCACCTACAGGGCTAGCTGAAGCTTTCTTT.